The entry below gives a single T cell receptor (beta chain) sequence along with its context. The antigen is unknown. This entry comes from a study of blood T cells in healthy people across ages. Study findings and constraints: Age showed a roughly linear inverse relationship with TCR beta diversity per million T cells.

Combining a sample-barcoded 5' primer with a J-beta primer mix, a second PCR ran for roughly 7 to 11 cycles. TCRdb redid the calling of the 5' RACE reads with MiXCR, one entry per CDR3 protein. The table shows 850,000 to 1,300,000 distinct CDR3 sequences, with under 45% occurring only once. The ends lost 6 bases at V and 2 bases at J; junction bases unmatched: 6. Germline V gives CDR1 SGHTA, CDR2 FQGNSA. CDR3 length: 15 amino acids. This TCR came from a woman aged 55-69 years in good health. The rearrangement uses TRBV7-2 and TRBJ2-3, with 9 bases that match TRBD2. The sequenced sample was blood. Here the CDR3 DNA reads TGTGCCAGCAGGCGTAGCGGGAGAGTCACAGATACGCAGTATTTT. Its translation: CASRRSGRVTDTQYF. The full variable domain, its missing parts supplied by reference TRBV7-2 and TRBJ2-3, is GAGVSQSPSNKVTEKGKDVELRCDPISGHTALYWYRQSLGQGLEFLIYFQGNSAPDKSGLPSDRFSAERTGGSVSTLTIQRTQQEDSAVYLCASRRSGRVTDTQYFGPGTRLTVL.